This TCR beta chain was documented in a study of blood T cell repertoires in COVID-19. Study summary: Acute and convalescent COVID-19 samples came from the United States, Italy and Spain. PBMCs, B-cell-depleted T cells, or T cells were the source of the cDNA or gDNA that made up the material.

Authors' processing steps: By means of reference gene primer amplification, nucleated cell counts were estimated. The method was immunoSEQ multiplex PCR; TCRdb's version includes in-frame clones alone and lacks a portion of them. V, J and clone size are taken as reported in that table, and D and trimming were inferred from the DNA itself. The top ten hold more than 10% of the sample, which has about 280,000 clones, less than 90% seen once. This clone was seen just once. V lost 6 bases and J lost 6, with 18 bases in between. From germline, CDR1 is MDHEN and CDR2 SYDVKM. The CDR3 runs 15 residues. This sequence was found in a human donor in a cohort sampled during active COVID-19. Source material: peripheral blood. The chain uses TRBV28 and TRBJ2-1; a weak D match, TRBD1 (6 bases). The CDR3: CASRTIGQPPNEQFF. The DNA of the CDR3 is TGTGCCAGCAGGACTATAGGACAGCCACCCAATGAGCAGTTCTTC.